These 18 T cell receptor beta chains came from one sample sequenced in a study of blood T cell repertoires in COVID-19. The protocol was immunoSEQ multiplex PCR, while the TCRdb copy is restricted to in-frame clones and leaves out a portion. The sample includes roughly 74,000 clones, 88% of them seen just once. Specimen: peripheral blood. All receptors derive from a man aged 65 to 79 with active or convalescent COVID-19.

The chain is built from TRBV19 and TRBJ1-6, with D possibly TRBD1 on 6 matching bases. V lost 6 bases to trimming and J lost 7 bases, with 16 bases between them. Looked up from germline, CDR1 is LNHDA and CDR2 is SQIVND (reference sequence). This CDR3 has 15 residues. This CDR3 reads CASSRGQRENSPLHF. CDR3 in DNA: TGTGCCAGTAGCAGAGGACAGCGTGAGAATTCACCCCTCCACTTT.

The CDR3: CASSLSGSGELFF. The CDR3 bases are TGTGCCAGCAGTTTATCGGGGTCCGGGGAGCTGTTTTTT. The J gene is TRBJ2-2, the V gene TRBV12-3 or TRBV12-4; D perhaps matches TRBD2 (5 bases). V lost 2 bases and J 6 bases, leaving 7 bases between the germline ends. The CDR3 length is 13 residues.

The rearrangement joins TRBV5-1 to TRBJ2-3; 11 nucleotides agree with TRBD2. Germline CDR1 and CDR2: SGHRS and YFSETQ. Trimming removed 4 bases from V and 3 bases from J; junction bases left unmatched: 4. CDR3 length: 15 residues. The CDR3 nucleotides are TGCGCCAGCAGCATTAGCGGGGGGGTGACAGATACGCAGTATTTT. Residues: CASSISGGVTDTQYF.

The V call is TRBV11-3, the J call TRBJ2-7, with D perhaps matching TRBD2 (7 bases). Trimming stripped 4 bases from V and 6 bases from J, with 13 bases between. This CDR3 spans 13 amino acids. Germline lookup yields CDR1 SGHNT and CDR2 YENEEA. The CDR3 loop is CASSSREGGEQYF. The CDR3 DNA reads as TGTGCCAGCAGCTCAAGGGAGGGGGGCGAGCAGTACTTC.

V and J are TRBV11-2 and TRBJ2-2, with a weak D call TRBD1 (6 bases). The CDR3 totals 14 residues. CDR1 and CDR2 (germline): SGHAT, FQNNGV. With 3 bases removed from V and 7 bases from J, the gap between germline ends came to 12 bases. The CDR3 protein is CASSLQGSSGELFF. The CDR3, as DNA: TGTGCCAGCAGCTTGCAGGGGTCGAGCGGGGAGCTGTTTTTT.

The chain employs TRBV11-2 and TRBJ2-2; 8 positions agree with TRBD1. This CDR3 has 13 residues. V shed 6 bases and J 7 bases; nucleotides not matched to a gene: 4. In germline, CDR1 is SGHAT, CDR2 FQNNGV. CDR3: CASSPTGGGELFF. CDR3 DNA sequence: TGTGCCAGCAGTCCTACAGGGGGCGGGGAGCTGTTTTTT.

V usage is TRBV4-1 and J usage is TRBJ1-2, with D possibly matching TRBD1 (5 bases). Germline lookup yields CDR1 MGHRA and CDR2 YSYEKL. CDR3 length: 13 residues. V lost 2 bases to trimming and J lost 4 bases, with 8 bases between them. In DNA, the CDR3 is TGCGCCAGCAGCCAAAGGGGCGCCTATGGCTACACCTTC. Translation: CASSQRGAYGYTF.

This rearrangement joins TRBV7-9 to TRBJ2-6; 7 bases align to TRBD1. V trimming: 7 bases; J trimming: 0 bases; junction bases outside the gene matches: 12. Germline V gene sequence: CDR1 SEHNR, CDR2 FQNEAQ (reference sequence). CDR3 length equals 18 residues. The CDR3 loop reads CASNSRGQAHSGANVLTF. As DNA, the CDR3 is TGTGCCAGCAACTCGCGAGGACAGGCGCACTCTGGGGCCAACGTCCTGACTTTC.

The gene calls are TRBV6-5 and TRBJ1-3; D possibly corresponds to TRBD1 (5 bases). V lost 6 bases and J 2 bases, leaving 5 bases between the germline ends. This CDR3 region has 12 residues. Germline CDR1 is MNHEY and CDR2 is SVGAGI. This CDR3 reads CASRTAGNTIYF. CDR3 nucleotide sequence: TGTGCCAGCAGGACAGCTGGAAACACCATATATTTT.

The chain is built from TRBV9 and TRBJ2-1; tentative D call: TRBD1 (5 bases). CDR3 length equals 14 residues. V was shortened by 3 bases and J by 9 bases, with 16 bases between the two germline ends. CDR1 and CDR2 (germline): SGDLS, YYNGEE. Here the CDR3 reads CASSAAPWGGEQFF. The DNA of the CDR3 is TGTGCCAGCAGCGCGGCACCCTGGGGCGGTGAGCAGTTCTTC. Based on the CDR3 plus reference TRBV9 and TRBJ2-1, the full variable domain is DSGVTQTPKHLITATGQRVTLRCSPRSGDLSVYWYQQSLDQGLQFLIQYYNGEERAKGNILERFSAQQFPDLHSELNLSSLELGDSALYFCASSAAPWGGEQFFGPGTRLTVL.

This rearrangement joins TRBV4-2 to TRBJ2-3; possibly TRBD1 for D (6 bases). Per germline, CDR1 LGHNA and CDR2 YNFKEQ. The CDR3 extends over 15 amino acids. Trimming shortened V by 1 base and J by 2 bases, and 10 bases separated the two germline ends. CDR3 protein: CASSQAGAITDTQYF. The CDR3 bases are TGTGCCAGCAGCCAAGCAGGGGCCATCACAGATACGCAGTATTTT.

This clone came up once. The chain recombines TRBV3-1 (or the pseudogene TRBV3-2) with TRBJ2-2; TRBD2 matches at 12 bases. This CDR3 has 16 residues. Trimming removed 4 bases from V and 7 bases from J; junction bases left unmatched: 7. Germline CDR1 and CDR2: LGHDT and YNNKEL (reference sequence). In nucleotides, the CDR3 is TGTGCCAGCAGCCGAGGACTAGCGGGGCGCGGCGGGGAGCTGTTTTTT. It yields the protein CASSRGLAGRGGELFF.

The table lists this clone with a few counts. V is TRBV4-1 and J is TRBJ1-3, with D unresolved. Deletions cut 1 base from V and 12 bases from J, with 13 bases between. The CDR3 contains 13 residues. The V gene's germline CDR1 is MGHRA and CDR2 YSYEKL. The DNA for the CDR3 is TGCGCCAGCAGCCAAGTTGCTGGCACGTACATATATTTT. Its translation is CASSQVAGTYIYF.

This clone was observed a single time. The rearrangement uses TRBV28 and TRBJ2-5; a possible D gene is TRBD2 (6 bases). CDR1 MDHEN and CDR2 SYDVKM come from the germline V gene. Trimming took off 8 bases at V and 2 bases at J, with 15 bases between the two ends. The CDR3 consists of 14 residues. For the CDR3, the DNA is TGTGCCAGCGCCGTAGGGACTCTGCAAGAGACCCAGTACTTC. Translated, it gives CASAVGTLQETQYF.

This clone was picked up one time. This chain uses TRBV10-1 with TRBJ2-1; weak D call: TRBD1 (6 bases). V was pared by 6 bases and J by 1 base, with 16 bases between. The CDR3 totals 16 residues. Germline lookup yields CDR1 WNHNN and CDR2 SYGVQD (reference sequence). The CDR3 here is CASSSTGTESYNEQFF. Here the CDR3 DNA reads TGCGCCAGCAGCTCTACAGGGACCGAATCCTACAATGAGCAGTTCTTC.

The chain recombines TRBV6-6 with TRBJ1-5, with D perhaps matching TRBD1 (6 bases). V dropped 6 bases and J dropped 3 bases, with 12 bases sitting between them. Looked up from germline, CDR1 is MNHNY and CDR2 is SVGAGI (reference sequence). The CDR3 contains 14 residues. The CDR3 loop is CASRAQGFNQPQHF. The CDR3 nucleotides are TGTGCCAGCAGGGCACAGGGTTTCAATCAGCCCCAGCATTTT.

The V and J genes are TRBV23-1 and TRBJ1-2; TRBD1 matches 7 bases. TRBV23-1 has ORF status, its function being uncertain. Unmatched junction bases numbered 14, after V lost 6 bases and J lost 10 bases. CDR3 length equals 14 residues. This CDR3 reads CASRAGQLTAAYTF. The CDR3 nucleotides read TGCGCCAGCAGGGCGGGACAGTTGACCGCGGCCTACACCTTC.

The V call is TRBV6-6, the J call TRBJ1-5; the match to TRBD1 covers 7 bases. Per the germline V gene, CDR1 is MNHNY and CDR2 is SVGAGI (reference sequence). The CDR3 contains 15 residues. V lost 11 bases and J lost 6; bases outside the gene matches: 16. CDR3 bases: TGTGCCTCCTCAATAGGAGGGGGCTTTAGTCAGCCCCAGCATTTT. It yields the protein CASSIGGGFSQPQHF.